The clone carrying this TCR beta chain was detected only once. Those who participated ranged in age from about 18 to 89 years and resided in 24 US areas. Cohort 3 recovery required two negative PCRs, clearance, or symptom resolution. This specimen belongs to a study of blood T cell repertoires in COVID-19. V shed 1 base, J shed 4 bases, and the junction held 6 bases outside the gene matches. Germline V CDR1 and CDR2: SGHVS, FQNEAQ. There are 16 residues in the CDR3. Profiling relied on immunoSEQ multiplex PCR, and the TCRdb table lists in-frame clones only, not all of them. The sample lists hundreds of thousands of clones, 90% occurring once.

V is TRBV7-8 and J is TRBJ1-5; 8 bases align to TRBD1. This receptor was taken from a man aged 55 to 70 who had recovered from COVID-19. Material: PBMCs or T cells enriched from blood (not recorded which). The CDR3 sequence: CASSLEAGGVNQPQHF. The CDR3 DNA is TGTGCCAGCAGCTTAGAAGCAGGGGGCGTGAATCAGCCCCAGCATTTT.